This T cell receptor beta chain was captured by sequencing in a study of blood T cell repertoires in COVID-19. About the study: The cDNA or gDNA used as material had been derived from T cells, B-cell-depleted T cells, or PBMCs.

In the source study's methods: Estimation of nucleated cell counts was performed using reference gene primer amplification. Some clones are missing from TCRdb's copy, which holds only in-frame ones; the method was immunoSEQ multiplex PCR. V and J calls and clone size are as listed in that table; D and trimming were resolved from the DNA. This sample has 8,500 or so clones, with about 80% found just once. Trimming removed 4 bases at V and 9 bases at J, with 15 bases between. The CDR3 runs to 13 residues. Germline assignment: CDR1 SGHAT and CDR2 FQNNGV. The TCR comes from a man between 65 and 85 years old with active COVID-19. Specimen: peripheral blood. The chain uses TRBV11-2 and TRBJ2-5, with D possibly matching TRBD1 (6 bases). The CDR3 DNA reads as TGTGCCAGCAGCTCCAGGACAGTGGTGTCCCAGTACTTC. Translating it yields CASSSRTVVSQYF.